The subject of this entry is one TCR beta chain. The antigen remains undetermined. Produced via immunoSEQ multiplex PCR; TCRdb's table is partial and in-frame only. This sample carries some 2.3 million clones, just over 90% of them seen once, and the ten largest clones take about 0.37%. The donors were adults (healthy and HIV-negative) with no recent acute infections or vaccinations. The study drew all its donors from Caucasian adults living in Nashville, Tennessee. This record comes from a study of shared clonotypes between healthy human individuals. General study results and limits: Several donors held about 5% of naive CD4 clonotypes in common. Generation probabilities of non-shared clonotypes were lower (relative to those shared by all four donors).

Sequenced: naive CD4+ T cells from PBMCs. This sample's subset: CD45RA+ positively selected. The TCR was taken from a man younger than 30 in good health. Some clones in this sample may be carry-over from other donors' samples.

The CDR3 sequence: CASSLVSGVGTSPYEQYF. CDR3 sequence (DNA): TGTGCCAGCAGTTTAGTAAGTGGAGTCGGGACTAGTCCCTACGAGCAGTACTTC. The chain carries TRBV27 and TRBJ2-5; 8 positions agree with TRBD2. The DNA end lines up better with TRBJ2-7; the J call may be wrong. The CDR3 extends over 18 amino acids. Germline CDR1 and CDR2: MNHEY and SMNVEV (reference sequence).